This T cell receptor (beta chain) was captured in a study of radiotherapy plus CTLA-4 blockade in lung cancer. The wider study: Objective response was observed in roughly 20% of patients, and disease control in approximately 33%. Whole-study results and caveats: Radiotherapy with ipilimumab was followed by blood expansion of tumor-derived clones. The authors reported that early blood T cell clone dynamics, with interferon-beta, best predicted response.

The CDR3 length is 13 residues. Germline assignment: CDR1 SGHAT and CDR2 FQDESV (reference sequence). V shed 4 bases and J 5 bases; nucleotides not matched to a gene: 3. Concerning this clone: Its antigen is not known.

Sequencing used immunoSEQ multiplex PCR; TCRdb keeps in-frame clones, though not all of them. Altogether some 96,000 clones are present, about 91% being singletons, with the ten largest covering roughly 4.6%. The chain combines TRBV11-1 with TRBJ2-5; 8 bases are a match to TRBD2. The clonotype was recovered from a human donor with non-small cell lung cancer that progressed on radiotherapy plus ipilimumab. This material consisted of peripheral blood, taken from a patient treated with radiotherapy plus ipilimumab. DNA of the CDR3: TGTGCCAGCAGCTGGACTAGCTGGGAGACCCAGTACTTC. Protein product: CASSWTSWETQYF.